The 19 T cell receptor beta chains listed next were all sequenced from one sample in a study of shared clonotypes between healthy human individuals. This table comes from immunoSEQ multiplex PCR, and its TCRdb copy is limited to in-frame clones, with some not included. The repertoire consists of some 2.1 million clones, with over 85% occurring once and the leading ten covering around 1.7%. Terminally differentiated effector memory CD45RA+ cells were excluded from the naive CD8 cells, which were CD45RO-negative and positively selected for CCR7. Sequencing input: naive CD8+ T cells from PBMCs. The receptors shown here come from a man between 18 and 35 years old in good health. Some clones in this sample may be carry-over from other donors' samples.

The chain uses TRBV7-3 and TRBJ2-2; 8 nucleotides align to TRBD1. The CDR3 loop spans 15 amino acids. In germline, CDR1 is SGHTA, CDR2 FQGTGA. V was clipped by 1 base and J by 7 bases; unmatched bases: 5. In DNA, the CDR3 is TGTGCCAGCAGCTTAATCAGGGGGCGTGGCGGGGAGCTGTTTTTT. Translating gives CASSLIRGRGGELFF. Combining the CDR3 with reference TRBV7-3 and TRBJ2-2 gives the whole variable domain GAGVSQTPSNKVTEKGKYVELRCDPISGHTALYWYRQSLGQGPEFLIYFQGTGAADDSGLPNDRFFAVRPEGSVSTLKIQRTERGDSAVYLCASSLIRGRGGELFFGEGSRLTVL.

This clone was seen a few times. The chain couples TRBV4-1 to TRBJ1-2; D ambiguous. Trimming left V 0 bases short and J 7 bases short, with 12 bases between. The CDR3 contains 14 residues. Germline V gene lookup returns CDR1 MGHRA and CDR2 YSYEKL. The CDR3 DNA reads TGCGCCAGCAGCCAAGATGGGTATTGGGGTGGCTACACCTTC. Translation: CASSQDGYWGGYTF.

The sample holds a few counts of this clone. This sequence joins TRBV9 and TRBJ1-5, with D possibly TRBD1 on 6 matching bases. Trimming pared 0 bases from V and 6 bases from J, leaving 10 bases between. Germline assignment: CDR1 SGDLS and CDR2 YYNGEE. CDR3 length equals 14 residues. CDR3 sequence reads: CASSVGAGAQPQHF. The CDR3 DNA sequence: TGTGCCAGCAGCGTAGGGGCGGGGGCTCAGCCCCAGCATTTT.

Turning to this clone: Within the sample, other DNA sequences also encode this same CDR3. The gene calls are TRBV5-1 and TRBJ2-5, with D perhaps TRBD1 (5 bases). Germline CDR1 is SGHRS and CDR2 is YFSETQ. V was shortened by 2 bases and J by 4 bases, with 9 bases between the two germline ends. The CDR3 runs to 13 residues. DNA for the CDR3: TGCGCCAGCAGCTTAGGGGTCGGAGAGACCCAGTACTTC. It codes for CASSLGVGETQYF. The full variable domain, its missing parts supplied by reference TRBV5-1 and TRBJ2-5, is KAGVTQTPRYLIKTRGQQVTLSCSPISGHRSVSWYQQTPGQGLQFLFEYFSETQRNKGNFPGRFSGRQFSNSRSEMNVSTLELGDSALYLCASSLGVGETQYFGPGTRLLVL.

V usage is TRBV25-1 and J usage is TRBJ1-3, with no clear D. Germline loops: CDR1 MGHDK, CDR2 SYGVNS. The V end lost 7 bases, the J end lost 2 bases, and 12 bases lay between the germline ends. The CDR3 sequence is 14 residues long. The CDR3 DNA reads TGTGCCAGCACCACGAGAGGGCCTGGAAACACCATATATTTT. Its protein product is CASTTRGPGNTIYF. Together with reference TRBV25-1 and TRBJ1-3, the CDR3 gives the full variable domain: EADIYQTPRYLVIGTGKKITLECSQTMGHDKMYWYQQDPGMELHLIHYSYGVNSTEKGDLSSESTVSRIRTEHFPLTLESARPSHTSQYLCASTTRGPGNTIYFGEGSWLTVV.

The chain combines TRBV27 with TRBJ1-1, with a weak D call TRBD1 (5 bases). The CDR3 is made up of 15 amino acids. CDR1 MNHEY and CDR2 SMNVEV come from the germline V gene (reference sequence). Trimming stripped 5 bases from V and 0 bases from J, with 13 bases between. The CDR3 DNA reads as TGTGCCAGCAGTCCCTTACAGGAAATGAACACTGAAGCTTTCTTT. It translates to CASSPLQEMNTEAFF.

The chain employs TRBV28 and TRBJ1-5; 7 positions agree with TRBD1. The junction had 3 bases not matched to a gene; V was cut back by 4 bases and J by 3 bases. The CDR3 totals 14 residues. Germline loops: CDR1 MDHEN, CDR2 SYDVKM. The CDR3 nucleotides are TGTGCCAGCAGTTGGGGACAGAACAATCAGCCCCAGCATTTT. Its protein product is CASSWGQNNQPQHF.

This rearrangement joins TRBV6-4 to TRBJ1-2, with D possibly TRBD1 on 6 matching bases. Germline loops: CDR1 MRHNA, CDR2 SNTAGT. Trimming stripped 3 bases from V and 3 bases from J, with 17 bases between. The CDR3 runs 16 residues. This chain's CDR3 is CASSEWGAPEDYGYTF. The CDR3 nucleotides are TGTGCCAGCAGTGAATGGGGGGCCCCCGAAGACTATGGCTACACCTTC.

This clone was found once. The J gene is TRBJ1-5, the V gene TRBV27, with 8 bases matching TRBD1. The germline V gene has CDR1 MNHEY and CDR2 SMNVEV (reference sequence). The CDR3 length is 14 residues. With 6 bases clipped from V and 7 bases from J, the junction kept 8 bases outside the gene matches. CDR3 bases: TGTGCCAGCAGGTCGGGACAGGACGACCAGCCCCAGCATTTT. It encodes CASRSGQDDQPQHF.

The V gene is TRBV28, the J gene TRBJ1-5; 8 bases line up with TRBD1. Losses at the gene ends were 3 bases for V and 4 bases for J; bases not matched to a gene: 5. CDR1 MDHEN and CDR2 SYDVKM come from the germline V gene. This CDR3 contains 15 residues. This CDR3 reads CASSFYRGENQPQHF. Here the CDR3 DNA reads TGTGCCAGCAGTTTCTACAGGGGGGAGAATCAGCCCCAGCATTTT.

This clone was recorded only once. The chain has TRBV2 and TRBJ1-2; D remains unclear. The CDR3 has 11 residues. Germline V gives CDR1 SNHLY, CDR2 FYNNEI. V lost 7 bases to trimming and J lost 8 bases, with 11 bases between them. The CDR3 sequence: CASILSRGYTF. In DNA form, the CDR3 reads TGTGCCAGCATCTTGTCCCGGGGCTACACCTTC.

This rearrangement joins TRBV6-5 to TRBJ2-1; TRBD1 or TRBD2 may be the D gene (5 bases each). The V gene's germline CDR1 is MNHEY and CDR2 SVGAGI. V gave up 2 bases and J gave up 4 bases, with 12 bases separating them. The CDR3 is 15 residues long. The CDR3 sequence is CASSYLDRGYNEQFF. For the CDR3, the DNA is TGTGCCAGCAGTTACCTCGACAGAGGGTACAATGAGCAGTTCTTC.

This clone was seen a single time. This CDR3 is CASRDTTAKPDTEAFF. CDR3 DNA: TGTGCCAGTAGGGACACGACAGCGAAGCCGGACACTGAAGCTTTCTTT. The V call is TRBV19, the J call TRBJ1-1, with D possibly being TRBD1 (5 bases). CDR1 is LNHDA, CDR2 SQIVND, per germline (reference sequence). V shed 6 bases and J shed 3 bases, with 20 bases lying between them. There are 16 residues in the CDR3.

The J gene is TRBJ2-4, the V gene TRBV5-6; D unresolved. Germline V CDR1 and CDR2: SGHDT, YYEEEE. The V end was cut by 0 bases, the J end by 8 bases, with 12 bases between. CDR3 length: 14 amino acids. The CDR3 nucleotides are TGTGCCAGCAGCTTGGAACAGCTTCGGTACATTCAGTACTTC. This encodes CASSLEQLRYIQYF.

V usage is TRBV6-5 and J usage is TRBJ1-6; a weak D match, TRBD1 (6 bases). Trimming removed 4 bases at V and 8 bases at J, with 15 bases between. Germline V CDR1 and CDR2: MNHEY, SVGAGI. There are 15 residues in the CDR3. The CDR3 bases are TGTGCCAGCAGTTCGCCACAGGGAGGGTATTCACCCCTCCACTTT. This gives the protein CASSSPQGGYSPLHF.

In the case of this clone: A read error may account for a junction end that differs from germline. The V and J genes are TRBV9 and TRBJ2-1; 9 positions agree with TRBD2. The CDR3 runs 17 residues. Germline V CDR1 and CDR2: SGDLS, YYNGEE. The CDR3 nucleotides are TGTGCCAGCAGCGTAGCTCCCGGCGGGAGGGCCTATAATGAGCAGTTCTTC. Protein product: CASSVAPGGRAYNEQFF.

Details on this clone: The same CDR3 also results from other DNA sequences found in this sample. The rearrangement joins TRBV30 to TRBJ1-1; D uncertain. V was pared by 3 bases and J by 1 base, with 9 bases between. This CDR3 region has 13 residues. The V gene's germline CDR1 is GTSNPN and CDR2 SVGIG (reference sequence). In nucleotides, the CDR3 is TGTGCCTGGAGCGTCGCACGGAACACTGAAGCTTTCTTT. As protein: CAWSVARNTEAFF. Full variable domain (remainder filled in from reference TRBV30 and TRBJ1-1): SQTIHQWPATLVQPVGSPLSLECTVEGTSNPNLYWYRQAAGRGLQLLFYSVGIGQISSEVPQNLSASRPQDRQFILSSKKLLLSDSGFYLCAWSVARNTEAFFGQGTRLTVV.

The CDR3 spells CASRDAGTGPYGYTF. CDR3 nucleotides: TGTGCCAGCAGGGATGCCGGGACAGGGCCTTATGGCTACACCTTC. The gene calls are TRBV5-6 and TRBJ1-2; 9 bases fit TRBD1. V trimming: 5 bases; J trimming: 5 bases; junction bases outside the gene matches: 10. The germline V gene encodes CDR1 SGHDT and CDR2 YYEEEE. The CDR3 runs 15 residues.

This clone was recorded only once. The V call is TRBV6-5, the J call TRBJ2-7; 10 bases line up with TRBD1. V lost 0 bases to trimming and J lost 6 bases; unmatched junction nucleotides: 2. The CDR3 runs to 14 residues. Germline lookup yields CDR1 MNHEY and CDR2 SVGAGI. CDR3 DNA sequence: TGTGCCAGCAGTTACTCGACAGGGGGCCTCGAGCAGTACTTC. This gives the protein CASSYSTGGLEQYF.